The sequence of this T cell receptor beta chain was determined in a study of cytomegalovirus exposure and HLA in healthy donors. As for the study in general: In a previous analysis, around 110 million unique TCR beta sequences were found from 150 million to 200 million T cells. Findings and caveats of the study: The authors enumerated some 170 TCR beta chains as linked to cytomegalovirus. It has been reported that TCR beta sequences accurately predicted the HLA-A and HLA-B alleles of most subjects. Analysis was carried out at a later point, and it linked a missense DCLRE1C variant to TCR beta V- and J-gene trimming.

As regards this clone: What it binds is not known.

Per the germline V gene, CDR1 is SGHAT and CDR2 is FQNNGV. Trimming removed 3 bases at V and 4 bases at J, with 12 bases between. The CDR3 consists of 14 residues. The PCR ran on 60 Vbeta and 13 Jbeta primers. Data came from immunoSEQ multiplex PCR; TCRdb stores just in-frame clones and leaves some out. The sample contains approximately 150,000 clones, over 8% of which appear only once. This clonotype was obtained from a male donor in good health and CMV-seronegative. This chain uses TRBV11-2 with TRBJ2-5; tentatively, D is TRBD1 (6 bases). Source material: PBMCs. CDR3 coding DNA: TGTGCCAGCAGCTTTAGGGGGTTCGGAGAGACCCAGTACTTC. Translation gives CASSFRGFGETQYF.